Below, 30 T cell receptor beta chains from the same sample are listed, as sequenced in a study of spatial heterogeneity in lung cancer (dated by TCRdb to between 2018 and 2021). Receptor libraries were prepared by 5' RACE. Sequencing instrument: NextSeq 500. TCRdb reran the public reads through fastp at Q25 and MiXCR, keeping productive beta chains. Records with the same CDR3 protein are collapsed into one entry carrying the most frequent genes and DNA. Present in this sample are about 27,000 distinct CDR3 sequences, 5.5% to 8% of which were seen just once. The top ten constitute 13% to 15% of the sample. According to the study, the label for this sample's time point signals: sample taken at primary tumor resection. Whole RNA extracted from tumor and nontumor lung tissue, or from cryopreserved PBMC samples, was used for TCR sequencing without cell sorting. This sample comprised PBMCs, obtained at surgery. The receptors derive from a male donor with early-stage non-small cell lung cancer.

This clonotype was seen repeatedly, ten times or more. V is TRBV18 and J is TRBJ1-1; D not resolved. The CDR3 covers 15 residues. Germline assignment: CDR1 KGHSH and CDR2 LQKENI. V shed 1 base and J shed 1 base, with 10 bases lying between them. The DNA of the CDR3 is TGTGCCAGCTCACCACAGCGGGGATGGAACACTGAAGCTTTCTTT. As protein: CASSPQRGWNTEAFF.

Sample share makes this clonotype medium-sized. The chain has TRBV6-6 and TRBJ1-2, with TRBD1 identical over 10 bases. V shed 7 bases and J 8 bases; nucleotides not matched to a gene: 13. From germline, CDR1 is MNHNY and CDR2 SVGAGI (reference sequence). The CDR3 length is 15 residues. CDR3 region: CASIPGTGDSPGYTF. For the CDR3, the DNA is TGTGCCAGCATACCCGGGACAGGGGACAGCCCAGGCTACACCTTC.

By proportion, this clonotype is medium-sized. V gene TRBV5-1 combines with J gene TRBJ2-3; D is perhaps TRBD1 or TRBD2 (5 bases each). The ends were cut back, 4 bases at V and 3 bases at J, with 15 bases in the middle. The CDR3 sequence is 15 residues long. Germline CDR1 and CDR2: SGHRS and YFSETQ. The CDR3 DNA follows: TGCGCCAGCAGCCGTCGAGGGGACGGGACAGATACGCAGTATTTT. This gives the protein CASSRRGDGTDTQYF.

Only a few counts were recorded for this clonotype. The V call is TRBV20-1, the J call TRBJ2-1; 7 positions match TRBD2. Germline CDR1 DFQATT, CDR2 SNEGSKA (reference sequence). CDR3 length: 15 amino acids. J was trimmed by 6 bases and V by 5 bases; bases with no gene match: 13. CDR3 protein: CSAPPRVLATNEQFF. As DNA, the CDR3 is TGCAGTGCTCCCCCCAGGGTACTAGCGACCAATGAGCAGTTCTTC.

This clonotype was seen repeatedly, ten times or more. The chain has TRBV19 and TRBJ1-5; no clear D. Germline V gene data show CDR1 as LNHDA and CDR2 as SQIVND (reference sequence). V gave up 10 bases and J gave up 4 bases, with 11 bases separating them. The length of the CDR3 is 12 residues. The CDR3 DNA is TGTGCCACAGGTTACCCAAATCAGCCCCAGCATTTT. Protein product: CATGYPNQPQHF. The entire variable domain, with the rest obtained from reference TRBV19 and TRBJ1-5, is as follows: DGGITQSPKYLFRKEGQNVTLSCEQNLNHDAMYWYRQDPGQGLRLIYYSQIVNDFQKGDIAEGYSVSREKKESFPLTVTSAQKNPTAFYLCATGYPNQPQHFGDGTRLSIL.

This clonotype was counted ten times or more. The J gene is TRBJ2-1, the V gene TRBV9; 11 nucleotides agree with TRBD2. Unmatched junction bases numbered 6, after V lost 5 bases and J lost 5 bases. The length of the CDR3 is 15 residues. The germline gives CDR1 SGDLS, CDR2 YYNGEE. CDR3 residues: CASSFTSGGHNEQFF. The CDR3 DNA is TGTGCCAGCAGTTTCACTAGCGGGGGTCACAATGAGCAGTTCTTC.

This clonotype was recorded at least ten times. The gene calls are TRBV9 and TRBJ2-3; 8 bases line up with TRBD2. Germline assignment: CDR1 SGDLS and CDR2 YYNGEE. The CDR3 spans 15 residues. With 3 bases clipped from V and 5 bases from J, the junction kept 8 bases outside the gene matches. The CDR3 DNA follows: TGTGCCAGCAGCGACCCCAGCGGGAGACAAGATACGCAGTATTTT. Protein: CASSDPSGRQDTQYF.

This chain uses TRBV12-3 or TRBV12-4 with TRBJ2-3; 9 positions match TRBD1. The CDR3 has 15 residues. Trimming cost V 5 bases and J 4 bases; bases outside gene matches: 7. This CDR3 is CASSPWTGAADTQYF. In nucleotides, the CDR3 is TGTGCCAGCAGTCCCTGGACAGGGGCGGCAGATACGCAGTATTTT.

In this sample, this clonotype turned up many times. The genes are TRBV12-3 or TRBV12-4 and TRBJ1-1; maybe TRBD1 (6 bases). The CDR3 length is 14 residues. V gave up 7 bases and J gave up 5 bases, with 17 bases separating them. CDR3 protein: CASTLGRGGTEAFF. The CDR3 DNA follows: TGTGCCAGCACCCTCGGGAGGGGGGGGACTGAAGCTTTCTTT.

This clonotype was recorded at least ten times. The CDR3 is CASSLSPTEQFF. The CDR3 bases are TGTGCCAGCAGCTTAAGCCCCACTGAGCAGTTCTTC. The chain recombines TRBV7-2 with TRBJ2-1, with no clear D. The germline V gene has CDR1 SGHTA and CDR2 FQGNSA. CDR3 length equals 12 residues. V was cut by 2 bases and J by 9 bases, with 8 bases left in between. Based on the CDR3 plus reference TRBV7-2 and TRBJ2-1, the full variable domain is GAGVSQSPSNKVTEKGKDVELRCDPISGHTALYWYRQSLGQGLEFLIYFQGNSAPDKSGLPSDRFSAERTGGSVSTLTIQRTQQEDSAVYLCASSLSPTEQFFGPGTRLTVL.

This clonotype was observed at least ten times. In nucleotides, the CDR3 is TGTGCCAGCAGCATGATGAGCAATCAGCCCCAGCATTTT. Protein sequence: CASSMMSNQPQHF. This chain uses TRBV7-2 with TRBJ1-5; D gene ambiguous. Germline values: CDR1 SGHTA, CDR2 FQGNSA. The CDR3 is made up of 13 amino acids. V was pared by 5 bases and J by 1 base, with 6 bases between.

This clonotype was seen repeatedly, ten times or more. The rearrangement links TRBV20-1 to TRBJ1-2; D is uncertain. There are 14 residues in the CDR3. The V gene lost 1 base and the J gene lost 6 bases, with 15 bases spanning the gap. CDR1 and CDR2 from the germline V gene are DFQATT and SNEGSKA (reference sequence). CDR3 amino acids: CSARGMGAGDGYTF. The CDR3 bases are TGCAGTGCTAGAGGAATGGGTGCAGGAGATGGCTACACCTTC.

This clonotype has a handful of counts. The V and J genes are TRBV5-6 and TRBJ2-7; TRBD1 is a possible D gene (5 bases). This CDR3 comprises 13 residues. V lost 0 bases, J lost 3 bases, and 7 bases lay in between. Germline V gene sequence: CDR1 SGHDT, CDR2 YYEEEE. Here the CDR3 reads CASSLGQHYEQYF. CDR3 DNA sequence: TGTGCCAGCAGCTTGGGACAGCACTACGAGCAGTACTTC.

The gene calls are TRBV30 and TRBJ2-5; the D gene could be TRBD1 or TRBD2 (5 bases each). The germline V and J ends were trimmed by 5 bases and 5 bases, with 15 bases remaining between them. This CDR3 is built from 13 residues. The germline V gene has CDR1 GTSNPN and CDR2 SVGIG (reference sequence). CDR3: CAWDLQGGETQYF. In DNA form, the CDR3 reads TGTGCCTGGGACCTGCAGGGCGGGGAGACCCAGTACTTC.

Ten or more counts support this clonotype. The chain couples TRBV2 to TRBJ2-1, with 9 bases lining up with TRBD2. The CDR3 runs 15 residues. CDR1 and CDR2 from the germline V gene are SNHLY and FYNNEI. V shed 2 bases and J 6 bases; nucleotides not matched to a gene: 5. This CDR3 is CASSEIGTSLNEQFF. CDR3 nucleotide sequence: TGTGCCAGCAGTGAAATAGGGACTAGCCTCAATGAGCAGTTCTTC.

This clonotype was counted only a few times. The chain is built from TRBV11-2 and TRBJ1-1; perhaps TRBD1 as D (5 bases). The CDR3 has 13 amino acids. Per the germline V gene, CDR1 is SGHAT and CDR2 is FQNNGV. V shed 8 bases and J shed 1 base, with 11 bases lying between them. The CDR3 sequence: CASGGRRNTEAFF. DNA of the CDR3: TGTGCCAGCGGGGGAAGAAGGAACACTGAAGCTTTCTTT.

The rearrangement uses TRBV28 and TRBJ1-2; no definite D call. The CDR3 sequence is 16 residues long. Germline V gene data show CDR1 as MDHEN and CDR2 as SYDVKM. The V gene lost 5 bases and the J gene lost 6 bases, with 22 bases spanning the gap. The CDR3 DNA is TGTGCCAGCAGTCCCCCCCACCCGGTGTCTGGGGATGGCTACACCTTC. Its translation: CASSPPHPVSGDGYTF.

The chain employs TRBV4-2 and TRBJ2-4, with unresolved D. CDR3 length: 10 amino acids. Trimming removed 5 bases at V and 7 bases at J, with 3 bases between. CDR1 is LGHNA, CDR2 YNFKEQ, per germline. The CDR3 DNA follows: TGTGCCAGCAGCGGGAACATTCAGTACTTC. It codes for CASSGNIQYF.

This clonotype is classed as medium-sized. This chain connects TRBV10-3 to TRBJ2-2, with D hard to call. CDR3 length: 14 residues. Per germline, CDR1 ENHRY and CDR2 SYGVKD. The V gene lost 6 bases and the J gene lost 3 bases, with 11 bases spanning the gap. CDR3: CAIRSDTHTGELFF. The CDR3 nucleotides are TGTGCCATCAGATCCGACACCCACACCGGGGAGCTGTTTTTT.

The gene calls are TRBV28 and TRBJ2-1; D unclear. The CDR3 consists of 16 residues. V lost 11 bases and J lost 4, with 24 bases in between. Germline loops: CDR1 MDHEN, CDR2 SYDVKM. Written as DNA, the CDR3 is TGTGCCTGCTACCCCCCGGGCCTGGTGGGGTACAATGAGCAGTTCTTC. This translates into CACYPPGLVGYNEQFF. Drawing the rest from reference TRBV28 and TRBJ2-1, the complete variable domain is DVKVTQSSRYLVKRTGEKVFLECVQDMDHENMFWYRQDPGLGLRLIYFSYDVKMKEKGDIPEGYSVSREKKERFSLILESASTNQTSMYLCACYPPGLVGYNEQFFGPGTRLTVL.

This clonotype turned up a few times. The chain uses TRBV6-1 and TRBJ1-2; no reliable D call. Germline values: CDR1 MNHNS, CDR2 SASEGT. This CDR3 spans 12 amino acids. V was clipped by 1 base and J by 5 bases, with 5 bases between them. CDR3 coding DNA: TGTGCCAGCAGTGAAGGCCATTATGGCTACACCTTC. It encodes CASSEGHYGYTF.

In this sample, this clonotype turned up a few times. This sequence joins TRBV15 and TRBJ2-3, with TRBD2 identical over 12 bases. The CDR3 extends over 18 amino acids. J gave up 6 bases and V 1 base, and 11 bases lay outside the gene matches. Germline values: CDR1 LNHNV, CDR2 YYDKDF (reference sequence). CDR3 sequence: CATSRVQSSGGARDTQYF. CDR3 nucleotide sequence: TGTGCCACCAGCAGAGTACAGTCTAGCGGGGGGGCGCGGGATACGCAGTATTTT.

The CDR3 reads CSGTGDSPYEQYV. The CDR3 DNA follows: TGCAGTGGGACAGGGGACAGTCCCTACGAGCAGTACGTC. The V call is TRBV20-1, the J call TRBJ2-7; TRBD1 matches at 9 bases. Trimming took 7 bases from V and 2 from J; bases not matched to a gene: 6. Looked up from germline, CDR1 is DFQATT and CDR2 is SNEGSKA (reference sequence). The CDR3 contains 13 residues.

This clonotype has only a few counts. The chain recombines TRBV12-5 with TRBJ2-2; possible D gene TRBD1, 5 bases. Trimming shortened V by 7 bases and J by 0 bases, and 9 bases separated the two germline ends. Germline CDR1 and CDR2: LGHNT and FRNRAP. This CDR3 spans 14 amino acids. CDR3 protein: CASALQANTGELFF. As DNA, the CDR3 is TGTGCTAGTGCCTTACAGGCGAACACCGGGGAGCTGTTTTTT.

This clonotype was counted many times. The chain uses TRBV10-3 and TRBJ2-1, with D perhaps given as TRBD1 or TRBD2 (6 bases each). The germline CDR1 and CDR2 sequences are ENHRY and SYGVKD. Trimming stripped 7 bases from V and 3 bases from J, with 13 bases between. The CDR3 is made up of 14 amino acids. CDR3 amino acids: CAITRGQDYNEQFF. DNA for the CDR3: TGTGCCATCACCCGGGGGCAGGACTACAATGAGCAGTTCTTC.

This clonotype has ten or more counts. This chain uses TRBV28 with TRBJ2-3, with a tentative D call TRBD1 (6 bases). This CDR3 contains 15 residues. Per the germline V gene, CDR1 is MDHEN and CDR2 is SYDVKM. The germline V and J ends were trimmed by 6 bases and 2 bases, with 15 bases remaining between them. The DNA for the CDR3 is TGTGCCAGCAGCCGAATGGACAGAGACACAGATACGCAGTATTTT. It specifies CASSRMDRDTDTQYF.

Many counts were recorded for this clonotype. The chain employs TRBV7-6 and TRBJ2-2; TRBD2 aligns across 10 bases. V dropped 4 bases and J dropped 4; count of bases not matched to a gene: 3. CDR3 length: 15 residues. Germline loops: CDR1 SGHVS, CDR2 FNYEAQ. The CDR3 DNA follows: TGTGCCAGCAGCTCGGAGCGGGGGGGCACCGGGGAGCTGTTTTTT. This encodes CASSSERGGTGELFF.

This clonotype was counted only a few times. The V and J genes are TRBV19 and TRBJ2-6; D possibly matches TRBD1 or TRBD2 (5 bases each). This CDR3 is built from 15 residues. From germline, CDR1 is LNHDA and CDR2 SQIVND (reference sequence). Deletions cut 8 bases from V and 0 bases from J, with 11 bases between. CDR3: CASSKGSSGANVLTF. As DNA, the CDR3 is TGTGCCAGTTCTAAGGGGAGCTCTGGGGCCAACGTCCTGACTTTC.

In its sample, this clonotype was seen many times. This sequence joins TRBV3-1 and TRBJ1-2; 9 positions match TRBD1. The junction had 4 bases not matched to a gene; V was cut back by 2 bases and J by 3 bases. This CDR3 comprises 15 residues. Germline values: CDR1 LGHDT, CDR2 YNNKEL (reference sequence). For the CDR3, the DNA is TGTGCCAGCAGCCAACATACAGGGGGCGACTATGGCTACACCTTC. It encodes CASSQHTGGDYGYTF.

This clonotype was recorded many times. This rearrangement joins TRBV7-8 to TRBJ2-1, with a tentative D call TRBD2 (6 bases). Per germline, CDR1 SGHVS and CDR2 FQNEAQ. The V gene lost 1 base and the J gene lost 4 bases, with 14 bases spanning the gap. The CDR3 loop spans 16 amino acids. The CDR3 is CASSLGGTAGYNEQFF. CDR3 coding DNA: TGTGCCAGCAGCTTAGGGGGGACGGCGGGGTACAATGAGCAGTTCTTC.